The rows below give T cell receptor beta chains drawn from one sample of a study of T cell responses to AZD1222 COVID-19 vaccine. The assay was immunoSEQ multiplex PCR, and TCRdb's table has in-frame clones only and misses some. Among about 150,000 clones listed, 90% were seen once. The sequences come from peripheral blood, collected 28 days after the second AZD1222 dose. Receptor source: an adult who received the AZD1222 COVID-19 vaccine. Each CDR3 is given with its conserved first and last residue. The D gene is left open where the match is weak. Expanded clones are given a class, and other clones once, few, many or no size at all.

clone size,V gene,D gene,J gene,CDR3 protein,CDR3 DNA
-,TRBV28,TRBD1,TRBJ1-3,CATRTGGYVSGNTIYF,TGTGCCACCAGGACAGGGGGCTATGTGTCTGGAAACACCATATATTTT
-,TRBV7-9,-,TRBJ2-1,CASSLAGVSYNEQFF,TGTGCCAGCAGCTTAGCAGGGGTTTCCTACAATGAGCAGTTCTTC
-,TRBV14,-,TRBJ2-3,CASSPYLGTAGTQYF,TGTGCCAGCAGCCCTTACCTTGGGACGGCCGGTACGCAGTATTTT
-,TRBV15,-,TRBJ2-5,CATSSGDPRLETQYF,TGTGCCACCAGTTCAGGGGACCCAAGGCTAGAGACCCAGTACTTC
-,TRBV18,TRBD1,TRBJ1-2,CASSARATGSDYGYTF,TGTGCCAGCTCGGCCCGGGCGACAGGGTCGGACTATGGCTACACCTTC
-,TRBV7-9,-,TRBJ2-5,CASSLEGPGMATQYF,TGTGCCAGCAGCTTAGAAGGACCGGGGATGGCGACCCAGTACTTC
few,TRBV11-2,TRBD1,TRBJ2-7,CASSQGTGGSQTYEQYF,TGTGCCAGCAGCCAAGGGACAGGCGGGTCCCAAACCTACGAGCAGTACTTC
-,TRBV15,-,TRBJ1-1,CATSSLSWVTGTEAFF,TGTGCCACCAGCAGCCTCAGTTGGGTTACGGGCACTGAAGCTTTCTTT
-,TRBV19,-,TRBJ1-6,CASSTPWAMNSPLHF,TGTGCCAGTAGTACCCCTTGGGCAATGAATTCACCCCTCCACTTT
-,TRBV2,TRBD1,TRBJ1-6,CASNLGDRGSYNSPLHF,TGTGCCAGCAATTTGGGAGACAGGGGCTCCTATAATTCACCCCTCCACTTT
-,TRBV28,TRBD2,TRBJ2-1,CASRLGLARNEQFF,TGTGCCAGCAGGCTGGGACTAGCAAGAAATGAGCAGTTCTTC
once,TRBV11-2,-,TRBJ1-1,CASSLDAGVNTEAFF,TGTGCCAGCAGCTTAGACGCAGGGGTGAACACTGAAGCTTTCTTT
-,TRBV30,-,TRBJ2-7,CAWSDYEQYF,TGTGCCTGGAGTGACTACGAGCAGTACTTC
-,TRBV19,TRBD2,TRBJ2-5,CASSIASGWPPQETQYF,TGTGCCAGTAGTATAGCTAGCGGTTGGCCTCCCCAAGAGACCCAGTACTTC
-,TRBV6-5,-,TRBJ2-1,CASSSRDTNSYNEQFF,TGTGCCAGCAGTTCTCGGGACACCAACTCCTACAATGAGCAGTTCTTC
-,TRBV6-5,-,TRBJ1-3,CASRPTGARNTIYF,TGTGCCAGCAGACCCACGGGGGCCCGTAACACCATATATTTT
-,TRBV5-1,-,TRBJ2-1,CASSLEPFNEQFF,TGCGCCAGCAGCTTGGAGCCCTTCAATGAGCAGTTCTTC
-,TRBV30,-,TRBJ1-1,CAWGGGNTEAFF,TGTGCCTGGGGGGGCGGGAACACTGAAGCTTTCTTT
-,TRBV6-1,-,TRBJ1-2,CASSEWTDSRYGYTF,TGTGCCAGCAGTGAGTGGACCGACAGCAGGTATGGCTACACCTTC
-,TRBV3-1/TRBV3-2,TRBD2,TRBJ2-1,CASSLRGGARHNEQFF,TGTGCCAGCAGCCTGCGGGGGGGAGCGAGACACAATGAGCAGTTCTTC
-,TRBV6-5,TRBD2,TRBJ2-1,CASSTSGGRNEQFF,TGTGCCAGCAGTACGAGCGGGGGCCGCAATGAGCAGTTCTTC
-,TRBV28,-,TRBJ2-2,CATTDRWTGELFF,TGTGCCACCACGGACAGATGGACCGGGGAGCTGTTTTTT